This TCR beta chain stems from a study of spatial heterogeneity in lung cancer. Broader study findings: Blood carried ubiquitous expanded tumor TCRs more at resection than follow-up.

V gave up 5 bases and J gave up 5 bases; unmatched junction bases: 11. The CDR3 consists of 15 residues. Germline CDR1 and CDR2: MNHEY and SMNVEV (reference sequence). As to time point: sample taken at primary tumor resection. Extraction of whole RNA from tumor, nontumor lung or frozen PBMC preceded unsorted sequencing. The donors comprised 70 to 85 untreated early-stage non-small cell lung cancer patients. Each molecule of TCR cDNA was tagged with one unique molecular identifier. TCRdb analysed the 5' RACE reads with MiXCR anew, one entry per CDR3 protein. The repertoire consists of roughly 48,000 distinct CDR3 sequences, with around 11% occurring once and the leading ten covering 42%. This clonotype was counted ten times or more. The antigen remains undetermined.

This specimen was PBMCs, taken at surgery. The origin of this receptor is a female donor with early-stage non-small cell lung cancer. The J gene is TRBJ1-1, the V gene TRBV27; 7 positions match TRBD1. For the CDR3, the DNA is TGTGCCAGCAGTCCCTCGACAGGGCCAGGGACTGAAGCTTTCTTT. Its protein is CASSPSTGPGTEAFF.